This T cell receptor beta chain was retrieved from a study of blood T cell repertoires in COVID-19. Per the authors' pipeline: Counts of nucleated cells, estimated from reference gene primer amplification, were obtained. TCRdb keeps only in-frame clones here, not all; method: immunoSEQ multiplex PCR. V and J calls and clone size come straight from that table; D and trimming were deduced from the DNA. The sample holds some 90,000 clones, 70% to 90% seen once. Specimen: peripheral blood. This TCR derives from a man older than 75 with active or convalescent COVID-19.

The CDR3 loop is CASSRGQGNQPQHF. For the CDR3, the DNA is TGTGCCAGCTCAAGGGGACAGGGAAATCAGCCCCAGCATTTT. V is TRBV18 and J is TRBJ1-5; 9 bases match TRBD1. J gave up 4 bases and V 5 bases, and 3 bases lay outside the gene matches. The CDR3 sequence is 14 residues long. Germline lookup yields CDR1 KGHSH and CDR2 LQKENI.